This T cell receptor beta chain derives from a study of control samples from healthy donors and cancer patients. Generated by immunoSEQ multiplex PCR, the TCRdb table keeps only in-frame clones and is missing some. The sample lists some 100,000 clones, more than 85% seen once, with 15% to 20% in the top ten. V was clipped by 5 bases and J by 0 bases, with 14 bases between them. The germline gives CDR1 SGHVS, CDR2 FNYEAQ. The CDR3 totals 16 residues. Material: blood. This chain connects TRBV7-6 to TRBJ1-3; D gene unclear. The origin of this receptor is a woman in her forties or fifties in good health. In DNA form, the CDR3 reads TGTGCCAGCAGCCAGCAAAGGGCCAGCTCTGGAAACACCATATATTTT. Its translation is CASSQQRASSGNTIYF.